This record concerns one TCR beta chain sequence. Its antigen is not known. Here immunoSEQ multiplex PCR was the method, and the copy in TCRdb shows in-frame clones only, minus some. The sample consists of approximately 140,000 clones, 92% of them appearing once. This specimen comes from a study of T cell responses to AZD1222 COVID-19 vaccine. Study-wide results and limits: The sample set comprised mostly white British donors with more females, and clonal diversity was possibly underestimated. Repertoire samples came only from after the peak T cell response. Reportedly, nearly half the spike-specific TCRs target unmutated variant regions. Seropositive at baseline were only a handful of AZD1222 recipients.

The TCR originated in an adult who received the AZD1222 COVID-19 vaccine. Sequencing used peripheral blood, obtained 28 days after the second AZD1222 dose.

The CDR3 DNA is TGTGCCAGTAGTTCACCCCCCGGACAGGGGGTCGTCACTGAAGCTTTCTTT. This encodes CASSSPPGQGVVTEAFF. This chain links TRBV19 with TRBJ1-1; 10 nucleotides match TRBD1. With 5 bases clipped from V and 4 bases from J, the junction kept 13 bases outside the gene matches. The CDR3 is 17 residues long. In germline, CDR1 is LNHDA, CDR2 SQIVND (reference sequence).